This T cell receptor (beta chain) was sequenced in a study of regulatory T cells in long-lasting Graves disease. Notes on the study in general: The sample size was small, and this may have reduced accuracy.

The sample's time point: newly diagnosed GD, antithyroid drugs for less than 3 months. PBMC RNA was the source of the TCR library. iRepertoire HTBI primers and Arm-PCR of CDR3 regions built TCR beta libraries. Via MiXCR, TCRdb re-called the multiplex PCR reads, giving one row per CDR3 protein. The table lists over 350,000 distinct CDR3 sequences, approximately 15% of them singletons. V was cut by 4 bases and J by 5 bases, with 12 bases left in between. CDR1 is SGHTA, CDR2 FQGTGA, per germline. The CDR3 sequence is 14 residues long. A remark on this clonotype: Antigen: not known.

The same sample was also studied in work on T cells in Graves' hyperthyroidism and ophthalmopathy.

The source is a woman between 45 and 60 years old with Graves disease. V usage is TRBV7-3 and J usage is TRBJ2-1; D possibly corresponds to TRBD1 (6 bases). The sample consisted of peripheral blood mononuclear cells (PBMCs), taken at new diagnosis, from a patient treated with antithyroid drugs. The CDR3 DNA follows: TGTGCCAGCAGCTCCACCCAGGGGAACAATGAGCAGTTCTTC. This gives the protein CASSSTQGNNEQFF.